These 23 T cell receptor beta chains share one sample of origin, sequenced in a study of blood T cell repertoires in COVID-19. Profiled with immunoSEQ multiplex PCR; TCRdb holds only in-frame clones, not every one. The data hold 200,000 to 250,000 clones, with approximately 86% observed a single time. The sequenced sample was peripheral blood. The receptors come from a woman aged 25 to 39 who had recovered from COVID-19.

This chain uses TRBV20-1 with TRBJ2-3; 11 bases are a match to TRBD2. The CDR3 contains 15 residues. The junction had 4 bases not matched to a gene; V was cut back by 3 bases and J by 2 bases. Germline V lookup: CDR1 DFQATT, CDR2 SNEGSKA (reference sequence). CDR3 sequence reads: CSASLLAGATDTQYF. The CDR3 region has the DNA TGCAGTGCTAGTTTACTAGCGGGGGCCACAGATACGCAGTATTTT.

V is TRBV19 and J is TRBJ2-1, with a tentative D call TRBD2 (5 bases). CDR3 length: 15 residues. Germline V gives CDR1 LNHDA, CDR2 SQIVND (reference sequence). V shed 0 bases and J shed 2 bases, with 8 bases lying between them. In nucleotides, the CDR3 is TGTGCCAGTAGTATAGATTCGGGGACCTACAATGAGCAGTTCTTC. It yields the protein CASSIDSGTYNEQFF.

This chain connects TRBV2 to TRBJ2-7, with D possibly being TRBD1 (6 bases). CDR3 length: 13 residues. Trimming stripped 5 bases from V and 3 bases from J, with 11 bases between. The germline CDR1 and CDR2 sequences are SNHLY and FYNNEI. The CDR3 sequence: CASSTGSGYEQYF. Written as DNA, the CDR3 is TGTGCCAGCAGTACAGGGTCTGGCTACGAGCAGTACTTC.

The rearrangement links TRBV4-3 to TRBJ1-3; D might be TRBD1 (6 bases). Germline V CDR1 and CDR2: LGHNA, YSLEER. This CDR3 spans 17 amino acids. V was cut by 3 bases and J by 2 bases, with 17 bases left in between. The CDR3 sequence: CASSQVVGGAAGNTIYF. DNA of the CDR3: TGCGCCAGCAGCCAGGTTGTGGGGGGGGCTGCTGGAAACACCATATATTTT.

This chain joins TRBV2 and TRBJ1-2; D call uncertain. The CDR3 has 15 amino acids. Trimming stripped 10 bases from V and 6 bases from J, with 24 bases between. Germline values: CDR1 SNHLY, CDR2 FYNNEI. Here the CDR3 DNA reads TGTGCCATCGAGAGAGGGAGGGCGGAGGGCGATGGCTACACCTTC. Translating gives CAIERGRAEGDGYTF. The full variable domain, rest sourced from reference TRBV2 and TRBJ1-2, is EPEVTQTPSHQVTQMGQEVILRCVPISNHLYFYWYRQILGQKVEFLVSFYNNEISEKSEIFDDQFSVERPDGSNFTLKIRSTKLEDSAMYFCAIERGRAEGDGYTFGSGTRLTVV.

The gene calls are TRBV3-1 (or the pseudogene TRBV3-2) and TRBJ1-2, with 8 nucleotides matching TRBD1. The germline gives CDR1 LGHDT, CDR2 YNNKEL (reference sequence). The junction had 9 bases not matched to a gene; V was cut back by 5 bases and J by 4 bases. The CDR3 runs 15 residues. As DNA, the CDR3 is TGTGCCAGCAGCTCGGCAGGGGGCAGGGTCTATGGCTACACCTTC. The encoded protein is CASSSAGGRVYGYTF.

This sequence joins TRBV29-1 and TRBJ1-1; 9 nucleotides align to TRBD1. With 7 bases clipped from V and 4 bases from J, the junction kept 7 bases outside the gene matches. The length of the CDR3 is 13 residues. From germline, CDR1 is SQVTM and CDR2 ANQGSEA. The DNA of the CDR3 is TGCAGCGCAACAGGGGGCCGAGGCACTGAAGCTTTCTTT. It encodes CSATGGRGTEAFF.

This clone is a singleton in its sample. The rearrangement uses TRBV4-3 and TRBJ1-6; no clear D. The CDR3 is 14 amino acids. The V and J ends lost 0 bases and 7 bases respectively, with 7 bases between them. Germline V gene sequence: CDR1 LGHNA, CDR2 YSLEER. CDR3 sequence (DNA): TGCGCCAGCAGCCAAGAGACGGGGAATTCACCCCTCCACTTT. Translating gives CASSQETGNSPLHF.

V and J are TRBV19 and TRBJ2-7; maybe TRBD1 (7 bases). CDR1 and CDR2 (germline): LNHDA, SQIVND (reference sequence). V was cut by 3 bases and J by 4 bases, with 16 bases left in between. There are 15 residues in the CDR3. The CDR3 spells CASSIGGTAPYEQYF. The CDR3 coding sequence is TGTGCCAGTAGTATTGGAGGGACAGCGCCATACGAGCAGTACTTC.

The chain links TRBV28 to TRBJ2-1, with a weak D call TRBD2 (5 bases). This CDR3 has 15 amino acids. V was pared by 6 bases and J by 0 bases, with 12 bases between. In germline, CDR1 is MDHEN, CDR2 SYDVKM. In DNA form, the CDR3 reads TGTGCCAGCAGGTTACGGGGTGACTCCTACAATGAGCAGTTCTTC. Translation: CASRLRGDSYNEQFF.

CDR3 in DNA: TGTGCCAGCAGCTTTGCCGGGGGGTCAGATACGCAGTATTTT. It yields the protein CASSFAGGSDTQYF. The genes are TRBV7-3 and TRBJ2-3; 7 bases are shared with TRBD2. Germline lookup yields CDR1 SGHTA and CDR2 FQGTGA. V shed 3 bases, J shed 4 bases, and the junction held 4 bases outside the gene matches. The CDR3 is 14 amino acids.

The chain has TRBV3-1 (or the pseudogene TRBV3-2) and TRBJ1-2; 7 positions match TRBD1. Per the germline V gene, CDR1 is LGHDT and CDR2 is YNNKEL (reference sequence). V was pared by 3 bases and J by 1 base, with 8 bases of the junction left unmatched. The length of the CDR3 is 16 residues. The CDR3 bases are TGTGCCAGCAGCCAGGGGGACAGCACCCTTAACTATGGCTACACCTTC. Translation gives CASSQGDSTLNYGYTF.

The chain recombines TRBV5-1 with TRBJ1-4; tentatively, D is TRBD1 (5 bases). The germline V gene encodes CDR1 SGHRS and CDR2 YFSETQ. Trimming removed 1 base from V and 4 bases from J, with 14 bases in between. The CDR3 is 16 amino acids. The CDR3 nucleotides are TGCGCCAGCAGCTTGATCGGGGGGTCTAATAATGAAAAACTGTTTTTT. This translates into CASSLIGGSNNEKLFF.

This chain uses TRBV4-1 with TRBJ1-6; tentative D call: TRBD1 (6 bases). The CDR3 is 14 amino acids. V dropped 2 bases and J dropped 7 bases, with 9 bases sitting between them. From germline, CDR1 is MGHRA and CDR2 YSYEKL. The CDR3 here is CASSQRTANSPLHF. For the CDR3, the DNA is TGCGCCAGCAGCCAAAGGACAGCGAATTCACCCCTCCACTTT.

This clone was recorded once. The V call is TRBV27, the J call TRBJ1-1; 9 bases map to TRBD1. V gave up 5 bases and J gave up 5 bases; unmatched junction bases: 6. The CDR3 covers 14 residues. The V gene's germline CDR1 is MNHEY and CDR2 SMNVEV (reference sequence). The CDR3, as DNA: TGTGCCAGCAGTGAACAGGGGGCGGGTACTGAAGCTTTCTTT. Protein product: CASSEQGAGTEAFF.

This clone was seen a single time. CDR3 bases: TGTGCCAGCTCACCATTCACAGGGAACACTGAAGCTTTCTTT. Its translation: CASSPFTGNTEAFF. The chain employs TRBV18 and TRBJ1-1; perhaps TRBD1 as D (5 bases). Trimming shortened V by 2 bases and J by 1 base, and 8 bases separated the two germline ends. The CDR3 runs to 14 residues. The germline V gene encodes CDR1 KGHSH and CDR2 LQKENI.

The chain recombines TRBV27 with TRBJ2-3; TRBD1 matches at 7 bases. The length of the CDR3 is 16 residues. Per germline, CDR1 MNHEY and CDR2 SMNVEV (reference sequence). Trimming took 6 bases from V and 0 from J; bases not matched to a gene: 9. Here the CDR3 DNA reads TGTGCCAGCAGCCCTTCGACAGGGTTTAGCACAGATACGCAGTATTTT. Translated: CASSPSTGFSTDTQYF.

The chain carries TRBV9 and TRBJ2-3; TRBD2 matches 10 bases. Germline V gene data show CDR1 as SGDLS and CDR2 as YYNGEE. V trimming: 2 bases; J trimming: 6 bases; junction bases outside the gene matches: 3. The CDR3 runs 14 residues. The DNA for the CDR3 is TGTGCCAGCAGCGTCCAGACTAGCGGGGATACGCAGTATTTT. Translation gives CASSVQTSGDTQYF.

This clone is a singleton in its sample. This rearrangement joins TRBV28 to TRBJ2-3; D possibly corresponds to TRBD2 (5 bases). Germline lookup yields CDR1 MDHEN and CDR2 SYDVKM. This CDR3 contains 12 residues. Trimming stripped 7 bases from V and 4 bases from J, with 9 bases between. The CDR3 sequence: CASKRVPDTQYF. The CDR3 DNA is TGTGCCAGCAAGAGGGTCCCAGATACGCAGTATTTT.

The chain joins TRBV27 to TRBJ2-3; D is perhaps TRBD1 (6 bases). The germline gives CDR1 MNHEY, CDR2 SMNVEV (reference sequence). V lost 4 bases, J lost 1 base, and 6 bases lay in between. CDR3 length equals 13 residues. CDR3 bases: TGTGCCAGCAGTTGGACAGGCACAGATACGCAGTATTTT. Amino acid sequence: CASSWTGTDTQYF.

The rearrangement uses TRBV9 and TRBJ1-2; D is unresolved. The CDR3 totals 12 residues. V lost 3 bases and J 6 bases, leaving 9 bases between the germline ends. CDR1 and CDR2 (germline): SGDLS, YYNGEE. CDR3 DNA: TGTGCCAGCAGCGCGTACGGGGATGGCTACACCTTC. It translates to CASSAYGDGYTF.

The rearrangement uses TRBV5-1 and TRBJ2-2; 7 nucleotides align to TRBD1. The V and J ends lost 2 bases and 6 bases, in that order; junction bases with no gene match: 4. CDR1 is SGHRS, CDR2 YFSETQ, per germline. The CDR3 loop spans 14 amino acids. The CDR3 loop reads CASSLDRVAGELFF. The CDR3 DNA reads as TGCGCCAGCAGCTTAGACAGGGTCGCCGGGGAGCTGTTTTTT.

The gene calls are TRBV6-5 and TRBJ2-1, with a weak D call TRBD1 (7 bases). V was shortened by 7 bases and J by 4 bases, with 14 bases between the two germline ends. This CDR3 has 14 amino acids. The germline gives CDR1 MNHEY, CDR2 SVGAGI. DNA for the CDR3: TGTGCCAGCACCGGGGGACAGAAATACAATGAGCAGTTCTTC. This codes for CASTGGQKYNEQFF.